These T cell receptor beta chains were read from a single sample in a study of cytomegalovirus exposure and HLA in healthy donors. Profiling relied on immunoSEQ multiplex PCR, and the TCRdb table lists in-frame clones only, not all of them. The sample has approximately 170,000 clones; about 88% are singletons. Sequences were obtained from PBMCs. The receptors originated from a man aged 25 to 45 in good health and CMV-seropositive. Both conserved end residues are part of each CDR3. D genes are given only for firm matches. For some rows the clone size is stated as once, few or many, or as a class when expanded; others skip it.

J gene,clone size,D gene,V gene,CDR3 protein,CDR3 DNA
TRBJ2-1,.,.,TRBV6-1,CASRNAANEQFF,TGTGCCAGCAGAAACGCGGCCAATGAGCAGTTCTTC
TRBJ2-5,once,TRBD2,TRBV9,CASSVGTSGQQETQYF,TGTGCCAGCAGCGTAGGGACTAGCGGCCAGCAAGAGACCCAGTACTTC
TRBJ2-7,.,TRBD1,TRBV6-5,CASSRQGDIYEQYF,TGTGCCAGCAGCCGGCAGGGGGATATCTACGAGCAGTACTTC
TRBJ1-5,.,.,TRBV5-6,CASSRGGGRINQPQHF,TGTGCCAGCAGCCGGGGGGGCGGACGGATTAATCAGCCCCAGCATTTT
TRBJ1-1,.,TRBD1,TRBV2,CASSAMTGVHAFF,TGTGCCAGCAGTGCGATGACAGGGGTTCATGCTTTCTTT
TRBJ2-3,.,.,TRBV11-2,CASSFVVGGGGHRYAVF,TGTGCCAGCAGCTTTGTCGTAGGGGGGGGCGGTCACAGATACGCAGTATTT
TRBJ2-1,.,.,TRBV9,CASSPSGSSYNEQFF,TGTGCCAGCAGCCCCTCCGGGAGCTCCTACAATGAGCAGTTCTTC
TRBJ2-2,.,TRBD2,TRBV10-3,CAISGTSGKTGELFF,TGTGCCATCAGCGGGACTAGCGGGAAAACCGGGGAGCTGTTTTTT
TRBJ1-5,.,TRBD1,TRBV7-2,CASSTGQGLNQPQHF,TGTGCCAGCAGCACGGGACAGGGACTCAATCAGCCCCAGCATTTT
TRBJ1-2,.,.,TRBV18,CASSAITGLGTGYTF,TGTGCCAGCTCAGCAATCACCGGACTGGGTACTGGCTACACCTTC
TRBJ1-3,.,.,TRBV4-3,CASSQDGGSGNTIYF,TGCGCCAGCAGCCAAGACGGCGGGTCTGGAAACACCATATATTTT
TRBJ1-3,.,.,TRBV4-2,CASSRRINPTDGGPGNTIYF,TGTGCCAGCAGCCGGCGTATAAATCCAACTGACGGGGGGCCGGGAAACACCATATATTTT
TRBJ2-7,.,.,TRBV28,CASRPSTRRYEQYF,TGTGCCAGCAGGCCCTCGACACGGCGTTACGAGCAGTACTTC
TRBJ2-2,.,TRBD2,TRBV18,CASSPGEGTTGELFF,TGTGCCAGCTCACCAGGGGAGGGGACCACCGGGGAGCTGTTTTTT
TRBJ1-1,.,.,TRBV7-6,CASSLDSRWKNTEAFF,TGTGCCAGCAGCTTAGACAGTCGGTGGAAGAACACTGAAGCTTTCTTT
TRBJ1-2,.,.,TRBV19,CASTPEGFPAYGYTF,TGTGCCAGTACGCCGGAGGGGTTCCCAGCCTATGGCTACACCTTC
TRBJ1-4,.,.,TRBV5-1,CASSLTGPNEKLFF,TGCGCCAGCAGCTTGACAGGGCCTAATGAAAAACTGTTTTTT
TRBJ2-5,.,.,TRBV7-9,CASSSQGTSQETQYF,TGTGCCAGCAGCTCCCAAGGTACTAGCCAAGAGACCCAGTACTTC
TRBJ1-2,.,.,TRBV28,CASSQRGLGYTF,TGTGCCAGCAGTCAAAGGGGCCTGGGCTACACCTTC
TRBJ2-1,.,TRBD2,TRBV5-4,CASSSGLANTYNEQFF,TGTGCCAGCAGCTCCGGACTAGCCAACACTTACAATGAGCAGTTCTTC
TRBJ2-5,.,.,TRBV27,CASSWVRESQETQYF,TGTGCCAGCAGTTGGGTGAGGGAGTCCCAAGAGACCCAGTACTTC
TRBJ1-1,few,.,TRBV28,CASSFDTNTEAFF,TGTGCCAGCAGTTTCGACACCAACACTGAAGCTTTCTTT
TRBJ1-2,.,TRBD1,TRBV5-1,CASSFGTDNYGYTF,TGCGCCAGCAGCTTCGGGACAGATAACTATGGCTACACCTTC
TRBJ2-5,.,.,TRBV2,CASSDAGALETQYF,TGTGCCAGCAGTGATGCGGGGGCGCTCGAGACCCAGTACTTC
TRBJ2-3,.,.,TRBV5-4,CASSPSGGRSTDTQYF,TGTGCCAGCAGCCCGTCGGGGGGCCGTAGCACAGATACGCAGTATTTT
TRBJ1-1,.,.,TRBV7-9,CASSLAERGKAFF,TGTGCCAGCAGCTTAGCCGAAAGGGGAAAGGCTTTCTTT
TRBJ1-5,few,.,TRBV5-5,CASSLEGGDQPQHF,TGTGCCAGCAGCTTGGAGGGGGGGGATCAGCCCCAGCATTTT
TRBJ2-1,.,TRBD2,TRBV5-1,CASSLDLAGSYNEQFF,TGCGCCAGCAGCTTGGATCTAGCGGGCTCCTACAATGAGCAGTTCTTC
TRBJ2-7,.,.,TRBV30,CAWSSSLRRSSYEQYF,TGTGCCTGGAGTAGCTCCCTAAGGAGAAGCTCCTACGAGCAGTACTTC
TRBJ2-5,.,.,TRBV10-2,CASSDQRSYQETQYF,TGCGCCAGCAGTGACCAGCGCTCCTACCAAGAGACCCAGTACTTC
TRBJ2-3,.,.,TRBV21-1,CASSKVKGADTQYF,TGTGCCAGCAGCAAAGTGAAGGGGGCAGATACGCAGTATTTT
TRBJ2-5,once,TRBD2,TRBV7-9,CASLAALAGPETQYF,TGTGCCAGCCTCGCGGCGCTAGCGGGGCCAGAGACCCAGTACTTC
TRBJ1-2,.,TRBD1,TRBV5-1,CASSLSTGAGYGYTF,TGCGCCAGCAGCTTATCAACAGGGGCTGGGTATGGCTACACCTTC
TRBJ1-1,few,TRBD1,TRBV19,CASSNLGPQGGTEAFF,TGTGCCAGTAGTAACCTGGGTCCTCAGGGGGGCACTGAAGCTTTCTTT
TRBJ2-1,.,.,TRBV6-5,CASRWAPHNEQFF,TGTGCCAGCAGGTGGGCCCCCCACAATGAGCAGTTCTTC
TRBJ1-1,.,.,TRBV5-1,CASSLAYQGGKSTEAFF,TGCGCCAGCAGCTTGGCATACCAGGGCGGGAAGTCCACTGAAGCTTTCTTT
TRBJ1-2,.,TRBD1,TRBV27,CASSLSTGTGHYGYTF,TGTGCCAGCAGTTTATCGACCGGGACAGGGCACTATGGCTACACCTTC
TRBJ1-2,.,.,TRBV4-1,CASSQEDPGYPAYGYTF,TGCGCCAGCAGCCAAGAAGACCCGGGATACCCAGCCTATGGCTACACCTTC
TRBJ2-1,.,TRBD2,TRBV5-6,CASSLTSGKRNEQFF,TGTGCCAGCAGCTTAACTAGCGGGAAGAGGAATGAGCAGTTCTTC
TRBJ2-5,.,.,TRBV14,CASSPKQYQETQYF,TGTGCCAGCAGCCCGAAACAGTACCAAGAGACCCAGTACTTC
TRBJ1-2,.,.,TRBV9,CASSASGGRELNYGYTF,TGTGCCAGCAGCGCCTCGGGAGGCAGAGAACTTAACTATGGCTACACCTTC
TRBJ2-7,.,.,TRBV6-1,CASSAGTGSSYEQYF,TGTGCCAGCAGTGCGGGGACTGGGAGCTCCTACGAGCAGTACTTC
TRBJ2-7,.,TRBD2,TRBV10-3,CAISSGGTSGSYEQYF,TGTGCCATCAGCTCCGGGGGGACTAGCGGTTCCTACGAGCAGTACTTC
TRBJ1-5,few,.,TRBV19,CASSIGTRQPQHF,TGTGCCAGTAGTATCGGGACACGGCAGCCCCAGCATTTT
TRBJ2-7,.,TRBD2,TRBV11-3,CASSSGGDMNEQYF,TGTGCCAGCAGCTCGGGGGGGGATATGAACGAGCAGTACTTC
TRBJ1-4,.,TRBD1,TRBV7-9,CASSSIIGQGSTNEKLFF,TGTGCCAGCAGCTCCATCATCGGACAGGGGTCGACTAATGAAAAACTGTTTTTT
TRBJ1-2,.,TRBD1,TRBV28,CASRPDRARGYTF,TGTGCCAGCAGACCGGACAGGGCGCGCGGCTACACCTTC
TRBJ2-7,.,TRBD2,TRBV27,CASSLSIGTSTRGEQYF,TGTGCCAGCAGTTTATCGATCGGGACTAGTACCCGCGGCGAGCAGTACTTC
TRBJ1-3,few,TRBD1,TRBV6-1,CASRQGSGNTIYF,TGTGCCAGCCGACAGGGATCTGGAAACACCATATATTTT
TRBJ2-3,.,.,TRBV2,CASNRGDTDTQYF,TGTGCCAGCAACCGGGGAGACACAGATACGCAGTATTTT
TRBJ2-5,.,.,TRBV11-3,CASNGDTGSQYF,TGTGCCAGCAACGGGGACACGGGTTCGCAGTACTTC
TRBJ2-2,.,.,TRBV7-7,CASSLDFTGELFF,TGTGCTAGTAGCTTAGACTTTACCGGGGAGCTGTTTTTT
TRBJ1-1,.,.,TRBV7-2,CASSPPNRVENTEAFF,TGTGCCAGCAGCCCGCCTAACAGGGTGGAGAACACTGAAGCTTTCTTT
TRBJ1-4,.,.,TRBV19,CASSMTTASREKLFF,TGTGCCAGTAGTATGACGACAGCCTCTAGGGAAAAACTGTTTTTT
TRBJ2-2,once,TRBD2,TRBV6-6,CASTGLAVTGELFF,TGTGCCAGCACGGGACTAGCGGTTACCGGGGAGCTGTTTTTT